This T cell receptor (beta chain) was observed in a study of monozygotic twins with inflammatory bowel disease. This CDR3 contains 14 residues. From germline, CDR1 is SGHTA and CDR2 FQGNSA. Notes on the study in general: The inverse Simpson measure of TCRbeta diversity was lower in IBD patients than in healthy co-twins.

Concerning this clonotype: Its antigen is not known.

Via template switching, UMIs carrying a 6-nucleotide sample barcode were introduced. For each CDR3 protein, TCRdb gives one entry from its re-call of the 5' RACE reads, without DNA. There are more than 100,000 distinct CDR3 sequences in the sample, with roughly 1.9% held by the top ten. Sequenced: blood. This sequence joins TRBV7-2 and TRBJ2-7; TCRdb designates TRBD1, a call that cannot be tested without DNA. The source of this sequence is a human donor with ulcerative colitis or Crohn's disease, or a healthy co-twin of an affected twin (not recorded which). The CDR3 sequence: CASSFQGANYEQYF.